Shown below are 26 T cell receptor beta chains from a single sample sequenced in a study of OX40 agonist ivuxolimab in advanced cancers. Here immunoSEQ multiplex PCR was the method, and the copy in TCRdb shows in-frame clones only, minus some. The data contain 70,000 to 100,000 clones, about nine tenths of them singletons. The input for sequencing was CD4+ or CD8+ T cells sorted from blood, taken in a trial of the OX40 agonist ivuxolimab. These receptors all stem from an adult with an advanced solid tumor such as melanoma, head and neck, liver or kidney cancer.

The chain employs TRBV10-3 and TRBJ1-4, with 9 bases identical to TRBD1. This CDR3 comprises 14 residues. CDR1 is ENHRY and CDR2 is SYGVKD in the germline V gene. V trimming: 5 bases; J trimming: 3 bases; junction bases outside the gene matches: 1. The CDR3 bases are TGTGCCATCAGTCGGGACAGGGCTAATGAAAAACTGTTTTTT. Amino acid sequence: CAISRDRANEKLFF.

This clone was seen a few times. The chain employs TRBV9 and TRBJ2-3; maybe TRBD2 (6 bases). CDR3 size: 15 residues. V was pared by 1 base and J by 3 bases, with 12 bases between. Germline CDR1 reads SGDLS; CDR2 reads YYNGEE. The CDR3 is CASSVFEGRTDTQYF. In nucleotides, the CDR3 is TGTGCCAGCAGCGTATTTGAGGGGAGGACAGATACGCAGTATTTT.

This clone was detected once. The chain employs TRBV2 and TRBJ1-1; D perhaps matches TRBD1 (6 bases). The CDR3 is 13 amino acids. V was trimmed by 6 bases and J by 4 bases, leaving 12 bases between them. CDR1 and CDR2 (germline): SNHLY, FYNNEI. CDR3 bases: TGTGCCAGCAGACAGGGCGAAGCCACTGAAGCTTTCTTT. Its translation is CASRQGEATEAFF.

This CDR3 is CASSSTRDGWYNEQFF. CDR3 DNA sequence: TGTGCCAGCAGTTCAACCCGGGACGGATGGTACAATGAGCAGTTCTTC. This chain joins TRBV11-2 and TRBJ2-1, with D perhaps given as TRBD1 or TRBD2 (5 bases each). CDR1 SGHAT and CDR2 FQNNGV come from the germline V gene. The CDR3 contains 16 residues. Trimming pared 6 bases from V and 4 bases from J, leaving 19 bases between.

J is TRBJ1-3 and V is TRBV6-6; unclear D gene. Germline V gene data show CDR1 as MNHNY and CDR2 as SVGAGI (reference sequence). The CDR3 loop spans 14 amino acids. The V end lost 8 bases, the J end lost 0 bases, and 11 bases lay between the germline ends. CDR3 sequence (DNA): TGTGCCAGCCGCGAGACGGACTCTGGAAACACCATATATTTT. It codes for CASRETDSGNTIYF.

This clone occurred once. This sequence joins TRBV5-6 and TRBJ2-7; the match to TRBD2 covers 9 bases. This CDR3 comprises 15 residues. V dropped 3 bases and J dropped 3; count of bases not matched to a gene: 7. Per the germline V gene, CDR1 is SGHDT and CDR2 is YYEEEE. CDR3 nucleotides: TGTGCCAGCAGCTCCCCTCAAGCGGGAGGCTACGAGCAGTACTTC. Its translation is CASSSPQAGGYEQYF.

The chain employs TRBV5-6 and TRBJ2-3, with 7 nucleotides matching TRBD1. Germline V gene sequence: CDR1 SGHDT, CDR2 YYEEEE. The ends lost 6 bases at V and 3 bases at J; junction bases unmatched: 16. This CDR3 has 17 amino acids. The CDR3 DNA sequence: TGTGCCAGCAACCCCACAGGGGCGTCCCCCTTGACAGATACGCAGTATTTT. Its translation: CASNPTGASPLTDTQYF.

There are a few counts of this clone. The genes are TRBV5-6 and TRBJ2-1, with TRBD1 matching 7 bases. Trimming removed 1 base from V and 4 bases from J; junction bases left unmatched: 2. Germline V gene lookup returns CDR1 SGHDT and CDR2 YYEEEE. The CDR3 covers 14 residues. CDR3 sequence: CASSLRDSYNEQFF. CDR3 DNA sequence: TGTGCCAGCAGCTTGAGGGACAGTTACAATGAGCAGTTCTTC.

The V gene is TRBV28, the J gene TRBJ1-2, with D unclear. Germline loops: CDR1 MDHEN, CDR2 SYDVKM. With 5 bases removed from V and 7 bases from J, the gap between germline ends came to 14 bases. This CDR3 contains 13 residues. This chain's CDR3 is CASSQNSPFGYTF. CDR3 DNA: TGTGCCAGCAGTCAAAACTCCCCCTTTGGCTACACCTTC.

The J gene is TRBJ1-3, the V gene TRBV7-6; 8 bases match TRBD1. Losses at the gene ends were 4 bases for V and 4 bases for J; bases not matched to a gene: 9. The CDR3 sequence is 16 residues long. Germline loops: CDR1 SGHVS, CDR2 FNYEAQ. Here the CDR3 reads CASSSRLTGVGNTIYF. The CDR3 nucleotides read TGTGCCAGCAGCTCCCGACTGACAGGGGTGGGAAACACCATATATTTT.

The chain is built from TRBV20-1 and TRBJ2-1; D not resolved. Trimming removed 6 bases at V and 10 bases at J, with 13 bases between. Germline V gene sequence: CDR1 DFQATT, CDR2 SNEGSKA (reference sequence). The CDR3 consists of 11 residues. The CDR3 DNA reads TGCAGTGCCAATCGGGTTTACGAGCAGTTCTTC. Its protein product is CSANRVYEQFF.

J is TRBJ2-4 and V is TRBV5-1, with 9 nucleotides matching TRBD1. This CDR3 comprises 15 residues. Germline V gives CDR1 SGHRS, CDR2 YFSETQ. Trimming removed 2 bases from V and 9 bases from J; junction bases left unmatched: 9. The CDR3 sequence is CASSLNGQGSSIQYF. Written as DNA, the CDR3 is TGCGCCAGCAGCTTAAACGGACAGGGGAGTAGCATTCAGTACTTC.

This rearrangement joins TRBV5-4 to TRBJ1-3; D ambiguous. Germline V CDR1 and CDR2: SGHNT, YYREEE (reference sequence). V lost 0 bases to trimming and J lost 2 bases, with 6 bases between them. The CDR3 totals 14 residues. In DNA form, the CDR3 reads TGTGCCAGCAGCTTGGGTCAGCCTGGAAACACCATATATTTT. This encodes CASSLGQPGNTIYF.

The genes are TRBV30 and TRBJ1-1, with D perhaps TRBD1 (5 bases). The CDR3 extends over 14 amino acids. Germline CDR1 reads GTSNPN; CDR2 reads SVGIG (reference sequence). Trimming pared 2 bases from V and 5 bases from J, leaving 15 bases between. The CDR3 here is CAWSPQGGGTEAFF. CDR3 in DNA: TGTGCCTGGAGTCCCCAGGGAGGCGGGACTGAAGCTTTCTTT.

The chain couples TRBV6-5 to TRBJ2-7; D assignment may be TRBD1 or TRBD2 (6 bases each). V was pared by 0 bases and J by 7 bases, with 16 bases between. CDR3 length: 15 residues. Germline V gene data show CDR1 as MNHEY and CDR2 as SVGAGI. This CDR3 reads CASSYSIQGGGEQYF. As DNA, the CDR3 is TGTGCCAGCAGTTACTCGATACAGGGAGGAGGGGAGCAGTACTTC.

This chain uses TRBV11-3 with TRBJ2-1, with no clear D. V lost 5 bases, J lost 3 bases, and 17 bases lay in between. This CDR3 spans 16 amino acids. Germline CDR1 SGHNT, CDR2 YENEEA. CDR3 nucleotides: TGTGCCAGCAGCCCAATAAAAGAGTCCTTCTACAATGAGCAGTTCTTC. This codes for CASSPIKESFYNEQFF.

About this clone itself: At one boundary the junction diverges from the germline segment, which might be a read error. The chain recombines TRBV5-1 with TRBJ2-2; TRBD2 matches 10 bases. The length of the CDR3 is 17 residues. The germline V gene has CDR1 SGHRS and CDR2 YFSETQ. The CDR3 DNA reads as TGCGCCAGCAGTTTGGCCCCCGGCAGCGGGGGGGTAGGGGAGCTGTTTTTT. It encodes CASSLAPGSGGVGELFF.

The chain combines TRBV7-9 with TRBJ2-7, with TRBD1 matching over 9 bases. Looked up from germline, CDR1 is SEHNR and CDR2 is FQNEAQ (reference sequence). Trimming took 5 bases from V and 5 from J; bases not matched to a gene: 13. This CDR3 comprises 16 residues. CDR3 DNA sequence: TGTGCCAGCAGCCCGCCGGGACAGGGTTGGGTACACGAGCAGTACTTC. Its protein is CASSPPGQGWVHEQYF.

About this clone itself: Compared with germline, one end of the junction differs, possibly owing to a read error. The chain links TRBV7-3 to TRBJ2-1; a weak D match, TRBD2 (5 bases). The CDR3 runs to 15 residues. The germline V gene encodes CDR1 SGHTA and CDR2 FQGTGA. CDR3 nucleotides: TGTGCCAGCAGCCTAACGGCAGGACTCCACAATGAGCAGTTCTTC. This translates into CASSLTAGLHNEQFF.

As DNA, the CDR3 is TGTGCCTGGAGTCCAGGAGCCTTTCGGGAAAAACTGTTTTTT. It specifies CAWSPGAFREKLFF. This rearrangement joins TRBV30 to TRBJ1-4; unclear D gene. Trimming stripped 2 bases from V and 8 bases from J, with 15 bases between. The CDR3 is 14 amino acids. Per the germline V gene, CDR1 is GTSNPN and CDR2 is SVGIG (reference sequence).

The chain carries TRBV2 and TRBJ1-5; TRBD1 might be the D (6 bases). Between the trimmed V and J ends, which lost 3 bases and 12 bases, there was a span of 9 bases. The CDR3 totals 11 residues. CDR1 SNHLY and CDR2 FYNNEI come from the germline V gene. As DNA, the CDR3 is TGTGCCAGCAGTGACTCAGGGGTCCAGCATTTT. Its protein is CASSDSGVQHF.

This chain uses TRBV9 with TRBJ1-4; 8 bases are shared with TRBD1. Trimming at V came to 4 bases and at J to 4 bases, leaving 3 bases not matched to a gene. Germline V gene sequence: CDR1 SGDLS, CDR2 YYNGEE. CDR3 length: 14 residues. CDR3 in amino acids: CASSIGQGNEKLFF. The CDR3 DNA reads as TGTGCCAGCAGCATCGGACAGGGTAATGAAAAACTGTTTTTT.

V is TRBV5-4 and J is TRBJ2-5, with no clear D. Germline loops: CDR1 SGHNT, CDR2 YYREEE (reference sequence). CDR3 length: 14 amino acids. V gave up 4 bases and J gave up 2 bases, with 12 bases separating them. This CDR3 reads CASSPHQAQETQYF. In DNA form, the CDR3 reads TGTGCCAGCAGCCCCCACCAAGCGCAAGAGACCCAGTACTTC.

The rearrangement links TRBV11-2 to TRBJ2-3; 9 bases match TRBD2. The CDR3 consists of 16 residues. The germline gives CDR1 SGHAT, CDR2 FQNNGV. V dropped 5 bases and J dropped 0; count of bases not matched to a gene: 6. The CDR3 DNA is TGTGCCAGCAGCGCCCGACTAGCGGATAGCACAGATACGCAGTATTTT. As protein: CASSARLADSTDTQYF.

The chain has TRBV19 and TRBJ2-1; 10 nucleotides line up with TRBD2. CDR1 and CDR2 from the germline V gene are LNHDA and SQIVND (reference sequence). The CDR3 is 18 residues long. The V gene end was trimmed by 0 bases and the J gene end by 7 bases; junction bases not matched to a gene: 12. CDR3 residues: CASSIDPPVLAGRNEQFF. Written as DNA, the CDR3 is TGTGCCAGTAGTATAGATCCTCCCGTACTAGCGGGACGGAATGAGCAGTTCTTC.

The V call is TRBV29-1, the J call TRBJ1-1; 10 nucleotides agree with TRBD1. The germline V gene encodes CDR1 SQVTM and CDR2 ANQGSEA. The V segment lost 7 bases and the J segment 4 bases; nucleotides outside the gene matches: 6. This CDR3 is 13 amino acids long. The CDR3 reads CSARTGGSTEAFF. The CDR3 DNA is TGCAGCGCACGGACAGGGGGGAGCACTGAAGCTTTCTTT.